A selection of T cell receptor beta chains follows, all from one sample in a study of T-cell memory formation after mild COVID-19. TCRdb re-called the 5' RACE reads through MiXCR, storing one row per CDR3 protein. This sample has about 200,000 distinct CDR3 sequences; 9.5% to 10% occur once, and the top ten carry 3.5%. Sequencing was done on a sample of PBMCs or a T cell subset sorted from them (not recorded which). The receptor source for this set is a man in his late teens or twenties who had mild COVID-19 (a few samples of this study predate the infection). Cell type and time point are not known. CDR3s include the opening cysteine and the closing phenylalanine or tryptophan.

V gene	J gene	CDR3 protein
TRBV3-1	TRBJ1-6	CASSQRSGGFSPLHF
TRBV5-4	TRBJ1-1	CASSWDSDEAFF
TRBV20-1	TRBJ2-7	CSAGLTDYEQYF
TRBV6-6	TRBJ1-2	CASTLTQNRGYTF
TRBV29-1	TRBJ2-3	CSVEDRGSGDTQYF
TRBV5-1	TRBJ1-3	CASSLGPQSSGNTIYF
TRBV18	TRBJ2-1	CASSPPSGMRGYEQFF
TRBV6-2/TRBV6-3	TRBJ2-1	CASKTSGNEQFF
TRBV6-5	TRBJ1-5	CASSYGRGDQPQHF
TRBV7-2	TRBJ2-3	CASSLAGNTDTQYF
TRBV5-5	TRBJ2-3	CASIGRVFITDTQYF
TRBV28	TRBJ2-2	CASRPWGAGELFF
TRBV2	TRBJ2-3	CASSVGQPDTQYF
TRBV5-1	TRBJ2-3	CASSSPGSGTDTQYF
TRBV20-1	TRBJ2-7	CSATIGYYEQYF
TRBV25-1	TRBJ2-5	CASSDPRQGGETQYF
TRBV3-1	TRBJ1-5	CASSQRGRQPQHF
TRBV6-6	TRBJ1-2	CASRIGTGGWSGYTF
TRBV29-1	TRBJ2-7	CSVAQYYEQYF
TRBV7-9	TRBJ1-4	CASTLPGLTNEKLFF
TRBV7-2	TRBJ2-7	CASSGRLQGAQDF
TRBV20-1	TRBJ1-1	CSAKGGTEAFF
TRBV12-3/TRBV12-4	TRBJ1-3	CASSPDGGHTIYF
TRBV7-2	TRBJ2-2	CASRFSGAGELFF
TRBV7-2	TRBJ2-1	CASSLSTGPQNEQFF
TRBV20-1	TRBJ1-2	CSAYGQGGYGYTF
TRBV9	TRBJ1-2	CASSVDTNNYGYTF
TRBV20-1	TRBJ2-7	CSARRLPYEQYF
TRBV7-2	TRBJ2-5	CASSLAPGGAFQETQYF
TRBV28	TRBJ2-1	CASTSKVGTRYNEQFF
TRBV5-4	TRBJ1-5	CASSITGGQPQHF
TRBV2	TRBJ2-7	CASSENRVTYEQYF
TRBV7-2	TRBJ1-6	CASSLRLGTLNSPLHF
TRBV5-5	TRBJ2-3	CASSPSGGGLQYF
TRBV28	TRBJ2-7	CASSLYRREQYF
TRBV7-8	TRBJ2-1	CASESSGGTYNEQFF
TRBV20-1	TRBJ1-1	CSARGDTLNTEAFF
TRBV5-1	TRBJ1-2	CASSWGGTNYGYTF